The source of this T cell receptor (beta chain) is a study of T cell responses to AZD1222 COVID-19 vaccine. Clones were read by immunoSEQ multiplex PCR, and TCRdb kept only the in-frame ones, dropping some. The table lists 250,000 to 300,000 clones, around 93% of them singletons, with less than 0.6% in the top ten. Germline V gene lookup returns CDR1 LGHNT and CDR2 FRNRAP. This CDR3 has 19 residues. Trimming removed 3 bases at V and 4 bases at J, with 22 bases between. In the case of this clone: Its antigen is unidentified.

Overall study findings and caveats: Among the donors, most were white British and more were female, and clonal diversity was possibly underestimated. The CD4 TCRs associated with vaccination extended across spike and predominated at 160-218 and 743-854. Per reports, nearly half of all spike-specific TCRs target regions that are unmutated in variants.

The specimen comprised peripheral blood, sampled 28 days after the second AZD1222 dose. This chain uses TRBV12-5 with TRBJ1-6, with D possibly being TRBD1 (5 bases). This sequence was found in an adult who received the AZD1222 COVID-19 vaccine. The CDR3 DNA follows: TGTGCTAGTGGTTTAAACCGGGGCAGACCCGTACCTTATAATTCACCCCTCCACTTT. Translation gives CASGLNRGRPVPYNSPLHF.